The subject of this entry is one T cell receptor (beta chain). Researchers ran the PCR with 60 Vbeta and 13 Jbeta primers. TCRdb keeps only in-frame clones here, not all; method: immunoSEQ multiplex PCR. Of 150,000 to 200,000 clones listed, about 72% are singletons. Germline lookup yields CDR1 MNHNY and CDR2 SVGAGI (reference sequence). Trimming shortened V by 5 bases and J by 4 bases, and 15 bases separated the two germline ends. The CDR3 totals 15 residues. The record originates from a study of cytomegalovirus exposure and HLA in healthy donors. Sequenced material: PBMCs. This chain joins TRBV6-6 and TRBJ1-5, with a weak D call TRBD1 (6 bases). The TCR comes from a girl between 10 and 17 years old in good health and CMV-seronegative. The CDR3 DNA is TGTGCCAGCAGTCCGGGACACCTAAAGAATCAGCCCCAGCATTTT. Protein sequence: CASSPGHLKNQPQHF.